This T cell receptor beta chain was identified in a study of cytomegalovirus exposure and HLA in healthy donors. The wider study: Genotyping showed less than 85% of 398 donors falling in the Caucasian-associated ancestry cluster.

This CDR3 region has 15 residues. Looked up from germline, CDR1 is MNHNS and CDR2 is SASEGT. V trimming: 3 bases; J trimming: 2 bases; junction bases outside the gene matches: 6. General study results and limits: In vitro confirmation showed three CMV-associated chains to be CMV antigen specific. Across donors, most TCRs were seen rarely, yet some public ones were widespread.

Concerning this clone: Its antigen is not identified.

The PCR had 60 Vbeta and 13 Jbeta primers. The table came from immunoSEQ multiplex PCR; TCRdb's copy has only in-frame clones and leaves some out. The top ten hold just under 3% of the sample, which has about 110,000 clones, 79% seen once. Though nominally healthy at sampling, donors likely had unrecorded immune exposures. The sequencing input was PBMCs. The clonotype comes from a woman aged 18-29 years in good health and CMV-seropositive. The chain uses TRBV6-1 and TRBJ1-2, with 7 bases aligning to TRBD1. The CDR3 DNA is TGTGCCAGCAGTGATCCGGGACAGATAAACTATGGCTACACCTTC. Protein: CASSDPGQINYGYTF.